This T cell receptor (beta chain) comes out of a study of T cells in Graves' hyperthyroidism and ophthalmopathy. Turning to this clonotype: Its antigen is not known.

Amplified TCR beta CDR3 regions came from RNA transcripts. HTBI primers drove first-round RT-PCR of the TCR CDR3. One entry per CDR3 protein, called by TCRdb with MiXCR from the multiplex PCR reads. The repertoire has 730,000 or so distinct CDR3 sequences, about 19% of them found once; the top ten carry 16%. The germline V gene encodes CDR1 LNHDA and CDR2 SQIVND (reference sequence). Trimming removed 0 bases from V and 3 bases from J, with 12 bases in between. This CDR3 is 16 amino acids long. Overall study findings and caveats: Most thyroid-expanded clonotypes above 0.001 were also found in blood.

The hyperthyroidism was newly diagnosed and had lasted under 2 months; the patients were aged 18 to 65. Sequenced: blood. The chain carries TRBV19 and TRBJ1-5; D is undetermined. The sequence derives from a woman aged 45-65 years with Graves' hyperthyroidism that later progressed to Graves' ophthalmopathy. The CDR3 here is CASSIDPGRPNQPQHF. The CDR3 DNA follows: TGTGCCAGTAGTATAGATCCAGGCCGGCCCAATCAGCCCCAGCATTTT.